This T cell receptor beta chain emerged from a study of blood T cell repertoires in COVID-19. Profiled with immunoSEQ multiplex PCR; TCRdb holds only in-frame clones, not every one. The sample lists around 80,000 clones; roughly four fifths were seen once. The germline V gene encodes CDR1 SGHRS and CDR2 YFSETQ. V dropped 0 bases and J dropped 5 bases, with 18 bases sitting between them. CDR3 length equals 17 residues. This clonotype was sampled from a woman of 80 years or more with active or convalescent COVID-19. Material for sequencing was peripheral blood. The chain has TRBV5-1 and TRBJ1-5; D ambiguous. CDR3 sequence (DNA): TGCGCCAGCAGCTTGGCGTTTCGGGAGGGCCCAGATCAGCCCCAGCATTTT. As protein: CASSLAFREGPDQPQHF. Full variable domain (outside the CDR3, taken from reference TRBV5-1 and TRBJ1-5): KAGVTQTPRYLIKTRGQQVTLSCSPISGHRSVSWYQQTPGQGLQFLFEYFSETQRNKGNFPGRFSGRQFSNSRSEMNVSTLELGDSALYLCASSLAFREGPDQPQHFGDGTRLSIL.